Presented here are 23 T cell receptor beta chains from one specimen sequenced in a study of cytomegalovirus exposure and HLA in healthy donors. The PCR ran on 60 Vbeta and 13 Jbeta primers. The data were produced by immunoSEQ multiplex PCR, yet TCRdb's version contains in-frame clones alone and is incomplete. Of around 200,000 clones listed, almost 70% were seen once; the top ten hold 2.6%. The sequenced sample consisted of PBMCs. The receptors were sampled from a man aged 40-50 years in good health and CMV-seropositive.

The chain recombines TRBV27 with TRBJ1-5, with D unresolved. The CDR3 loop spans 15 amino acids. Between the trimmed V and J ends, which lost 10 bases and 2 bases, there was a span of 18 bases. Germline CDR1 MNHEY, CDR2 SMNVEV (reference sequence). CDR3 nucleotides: TGTGCCACCGGGAACGGGATTTACGGCAATCAGCCCCAGCATTTT. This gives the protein CATGNGIYGNQPQHF.

This CDR3 reads CASSAGRGLAGVGANVLTF. For the CDR3, the DNA is TGTGCCAGCAGTGCTGGCCGGGGACTAGCGGGGGTTGGGGCCAACGTCCTGACTTTC. The genes are TRBV6-1 and TRBJ2-6; TRBD2 agrees at 14 bases. Germline CDR1 and CDR2: MNHNS and SASEGT. V trimming: 4 bases; J trimming: 3 bases; junction bases outside the gene matches: 8. The CDR3 has 19 residues.

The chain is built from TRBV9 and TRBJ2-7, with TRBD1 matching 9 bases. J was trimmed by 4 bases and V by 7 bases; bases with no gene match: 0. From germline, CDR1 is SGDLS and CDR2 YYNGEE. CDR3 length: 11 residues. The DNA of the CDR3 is TGTGCCAGCGGACAGGGGTACGAGCAGTACTTC. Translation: CASGQGYEQYF.

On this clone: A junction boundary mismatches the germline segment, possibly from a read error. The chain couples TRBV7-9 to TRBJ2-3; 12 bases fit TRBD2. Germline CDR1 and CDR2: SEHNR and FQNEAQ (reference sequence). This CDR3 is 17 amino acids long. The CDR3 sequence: CSSSRLAGAKPTDTQYF. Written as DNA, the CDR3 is TGTTCCAGCAGCCGACTAGCGGGGGCCAAACCCACAGATACGCAGTATTTT.

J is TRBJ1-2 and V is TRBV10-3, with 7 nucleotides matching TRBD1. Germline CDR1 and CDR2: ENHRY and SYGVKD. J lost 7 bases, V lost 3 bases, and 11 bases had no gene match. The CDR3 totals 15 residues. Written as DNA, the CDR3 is TGTGCCATCAGTGACCGGAGAGGGGGCTTGGGTGGCTACACCTTC. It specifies CAISDRRGGLGGYTF.

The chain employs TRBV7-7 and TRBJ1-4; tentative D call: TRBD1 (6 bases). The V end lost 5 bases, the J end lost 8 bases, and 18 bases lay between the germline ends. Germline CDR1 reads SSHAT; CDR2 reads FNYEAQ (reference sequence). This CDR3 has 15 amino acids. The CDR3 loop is CASSPTGRGGEKLFF. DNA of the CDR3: TGTGCCAGCAGCCCTACAGGGAGGGGAGGGGAAAAACTGTTTTTT.

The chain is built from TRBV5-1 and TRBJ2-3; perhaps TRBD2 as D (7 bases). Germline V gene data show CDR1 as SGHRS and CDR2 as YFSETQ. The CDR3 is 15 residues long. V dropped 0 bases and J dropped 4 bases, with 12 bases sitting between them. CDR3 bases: TGCGCCAGCAGCTTGGAGGGGGGGCACCCAGATACGCAGTATTTT. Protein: CASSLEGGHPDTQYF.

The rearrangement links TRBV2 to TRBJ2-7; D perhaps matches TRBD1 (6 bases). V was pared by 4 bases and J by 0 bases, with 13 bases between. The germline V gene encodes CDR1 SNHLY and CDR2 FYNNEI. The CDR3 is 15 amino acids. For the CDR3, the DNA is TGTGCCAGCAGTGGGGGGCGGGTCAGCTCCTACGAGCAGTACTTC. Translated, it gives CASSGGRVSSYEQYF.

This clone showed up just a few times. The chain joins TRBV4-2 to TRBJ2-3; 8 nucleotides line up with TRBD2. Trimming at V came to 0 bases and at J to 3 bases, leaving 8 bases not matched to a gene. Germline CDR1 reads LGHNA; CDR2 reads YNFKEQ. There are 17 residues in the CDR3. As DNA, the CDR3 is TGTGCCAGCAGCCAAGAAGGAGCGGGGGTATGGACAGATACGCAGTATTTT. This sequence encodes CASSQEGAGVWTDTQYF.

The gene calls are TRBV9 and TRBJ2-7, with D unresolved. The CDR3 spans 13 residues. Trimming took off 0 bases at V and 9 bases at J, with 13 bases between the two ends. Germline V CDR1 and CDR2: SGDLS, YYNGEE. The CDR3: CASSVDVVARQYF. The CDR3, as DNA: TGTGCCAGCAGCGTAGATGTGGTGGCCCGGCAGTACTTC.

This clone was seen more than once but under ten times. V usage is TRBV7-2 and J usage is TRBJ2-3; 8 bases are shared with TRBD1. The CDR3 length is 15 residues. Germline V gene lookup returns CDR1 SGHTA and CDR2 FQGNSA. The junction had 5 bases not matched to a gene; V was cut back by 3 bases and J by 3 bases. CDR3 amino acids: CASSFLGQGTDTQYF. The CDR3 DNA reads TGTGCCAGCAGCTTCCTCGGACAGGGAACAGATACGCAGTATTTT.

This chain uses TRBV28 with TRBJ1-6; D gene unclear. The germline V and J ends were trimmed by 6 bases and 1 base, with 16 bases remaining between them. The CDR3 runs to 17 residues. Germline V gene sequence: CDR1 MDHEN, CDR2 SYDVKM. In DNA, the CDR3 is TGTGCCAGCAGCCTATACAGAGTCTCGTCCTATAATTCACCCCTCCACTTT. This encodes CASSLYRVSSYNSPLHF. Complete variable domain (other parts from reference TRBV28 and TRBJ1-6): DVKVTQSSRYLVKRTGEKVFLECVQDMDHENMFWYRQDPGLGLRLIYFSYDVKMKEKGDIPEGYSVSREKKERFSLILESASTNQTSMYLCASSLYRVSSYNSPLHFGNGTRLTVT.

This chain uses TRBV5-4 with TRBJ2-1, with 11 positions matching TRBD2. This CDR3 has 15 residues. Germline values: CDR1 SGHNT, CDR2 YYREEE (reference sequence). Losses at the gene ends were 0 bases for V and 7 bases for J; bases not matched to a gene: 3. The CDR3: CASSLGSSGGNEQFF. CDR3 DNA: TGTGCCAGCAGCTTGGGTTCTAGCGGGGGGAATGAGCAGTTCTTC.

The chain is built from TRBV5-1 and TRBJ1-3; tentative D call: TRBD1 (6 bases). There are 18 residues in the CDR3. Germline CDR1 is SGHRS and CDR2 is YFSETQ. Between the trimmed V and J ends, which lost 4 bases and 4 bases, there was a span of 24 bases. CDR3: CASSPGPRQAGRGNTIYF. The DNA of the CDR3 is TGCGCCAGCAGCCCAGGACCACGACAGGCCGGTCGAGGAAACACCATATATTTT.

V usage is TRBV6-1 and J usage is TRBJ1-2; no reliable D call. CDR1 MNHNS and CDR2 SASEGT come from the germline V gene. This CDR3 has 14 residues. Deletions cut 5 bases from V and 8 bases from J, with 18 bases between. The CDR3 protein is CASSLAEPSRGYTF. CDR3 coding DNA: TGTGCCAGCAGTTTGGCGGAGCCCTCACGGGGCTACACCTTC.

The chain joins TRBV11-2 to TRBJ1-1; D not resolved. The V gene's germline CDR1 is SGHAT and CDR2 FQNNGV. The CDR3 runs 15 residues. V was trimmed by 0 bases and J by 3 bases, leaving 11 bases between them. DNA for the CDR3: TGTGCCAGCAGCTTAGATCCTCGGGGTTACACTGAAGCTTTCTTT. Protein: CASSLDPRGYTEAFF.

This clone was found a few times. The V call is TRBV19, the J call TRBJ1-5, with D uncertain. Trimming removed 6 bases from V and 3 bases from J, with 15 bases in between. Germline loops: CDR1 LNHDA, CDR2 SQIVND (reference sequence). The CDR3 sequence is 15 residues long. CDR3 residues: CASREIDVLNQPQHF. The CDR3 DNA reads TGTGCCAGTAGGGAGATCGACGTGCTCAATCAGCCCCAGCATTTT.

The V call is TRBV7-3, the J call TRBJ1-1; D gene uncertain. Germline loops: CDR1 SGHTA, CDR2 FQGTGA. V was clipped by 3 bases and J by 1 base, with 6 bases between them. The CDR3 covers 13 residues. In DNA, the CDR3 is TGTGCCAGCAGCTTTTCACAGAACACTGAAGCTTTCTTT. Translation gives CASSFSQNTEAFF.

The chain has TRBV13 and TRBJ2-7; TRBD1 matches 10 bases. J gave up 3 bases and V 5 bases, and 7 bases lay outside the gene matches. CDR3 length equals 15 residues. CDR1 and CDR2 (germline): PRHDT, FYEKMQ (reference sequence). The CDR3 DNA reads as TGTGCCAGCAGCCCTGGACAGGGGGAGAACTACGAGCAGTACTTC. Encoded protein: CASSPGQGENYEQYF.

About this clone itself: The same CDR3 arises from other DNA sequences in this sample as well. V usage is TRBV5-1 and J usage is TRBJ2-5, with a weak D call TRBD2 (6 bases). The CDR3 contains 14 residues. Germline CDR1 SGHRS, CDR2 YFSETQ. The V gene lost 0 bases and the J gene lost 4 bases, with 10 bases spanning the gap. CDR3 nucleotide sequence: TGCGCCAGCAGCTTGGGCGGGACTGGAGAGACCCAGTACTTC. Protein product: CASSLGGTGETQYF.

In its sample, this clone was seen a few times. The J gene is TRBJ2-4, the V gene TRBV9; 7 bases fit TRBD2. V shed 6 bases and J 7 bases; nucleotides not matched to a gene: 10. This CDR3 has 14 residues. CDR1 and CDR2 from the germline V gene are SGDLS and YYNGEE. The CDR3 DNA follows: TGTGCCAGCAACGGGGGGACGGGTGAGAACATTCAGTACTTC. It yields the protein CASNGGTGENIQYF.

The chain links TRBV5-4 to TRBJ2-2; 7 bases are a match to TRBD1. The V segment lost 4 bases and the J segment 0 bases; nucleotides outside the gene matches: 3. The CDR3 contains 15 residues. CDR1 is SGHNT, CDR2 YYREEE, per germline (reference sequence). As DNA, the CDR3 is TGTGCCAGCAGCGCACAGGGGTCGAACACCGGGGAGCTGTTTTTT. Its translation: CASSAQGSNTGELFF.

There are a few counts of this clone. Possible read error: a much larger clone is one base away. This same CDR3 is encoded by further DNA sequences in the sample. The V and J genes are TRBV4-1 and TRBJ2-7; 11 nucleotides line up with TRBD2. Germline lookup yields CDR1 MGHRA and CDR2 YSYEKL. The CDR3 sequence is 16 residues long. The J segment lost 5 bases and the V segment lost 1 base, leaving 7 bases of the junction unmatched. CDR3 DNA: TGCGCCAGCAGCCAAGGCGTAGCGGGGGGGTTCAACGAGCAGTACTTC. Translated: CASSQGVAGGFNEQYF.